The 5 T cell receptor beta chains below come from one sample, sequenced in a study of tumor and adjacent non-tumor tissue in lung cancer. No cell sorting was done before RNA was extracted from the tissue. A modified ARM-PCR protocol with three rounds of nested PCR amplified TCRbeta. TCRdb processed the multiplex PCR reads anew with MiXCR; each CDR3 protein has one entry. Of over 110,000 distinct CDR3 sequences listed, around 66% are singletons. Sequenced material: lung tumor tissue. Receptors were obtained from a man aged 60 to 75 with small cell lung cancer.

This clonotype was recorded only once. At one boundary the junction diverges from the germline segment, which might be a read error. This chain uses TRBV5-1 with TRBJ2-3; TRBD2 aligns across 12 bases. Per the germline V gene, CDR1 is SGHRS and CDR2 is YFSETQ. CDR3 length equals 16 residues. This chain's CDR3 is CAIGGSSGRAGDMQYF. Here the CDR3 DNA reads TGCGCCATCGGAGGATCTAGCGGGAGGGCCGGGGATATGCAGTATTTT.

Comments on this clonotype: One base away lies a much larger clone, so this may be a sequencing read error. V is TRBV29-1 and J is TRBJ2-1, with D maybe TRBD2 (5 bases). The CDR3 is 15 amino acids. V dropped 5 bases and J dropped 6 bases, with 20 bases sitting between them. The germline V gene has CDR1 SQVTM and CDR2 ANQGSEA. The CDR3 region is CSVILQSLASNEQFF. The DNA for the CDR3 is TGCAGCGTTATTCTGCAGTCGCTAGCTAGCAATGAGCAGTTCTTC.

Details on this clonotype: This could be a read error, since a much larger clone is one nucleotide away. Here the CDR3 reads CASRRGQSYNSSLHF. The DNA of the CDR3 is TGCGCCAGCAGGAGGGGGCAGTCCTATAATTCATCCCTCCACTTT. The chain recombines TRBV10-2 with TRBJ1-6; 7 nucleotides align to TRBD1. CDR3 size: 15 residues. Germline lookup yields CDR1 WSHSY and CDR2 SAAADI.

In the case of this clonotype: The junction differs from germline at one of its ends, possibly a read error. The chain employs TRBV20-1 and TRBJ2-5; 10 nucleotides match TRBD2. CDR1 is DFQATT, CDR2 SNEGSKA, per germline (reference sequence). This CDR3 is built from 13 residues. This chain's CDR3 is CIALAGEGGTQYF. The CDR3 DNA follows: TGCATTGCTCTAGCGGGAGAAGGGGGGACCCAGTACTTC.

This clonotype was observed at least ten times. The chain recombines TRBV20-1 with TRBJ2-4; maybe TRBD2 (6 bases). V shed 6 bases and J shed 0 bases, with 12 bases lying between them. The V gene's germline CDR1 is DFQATT and CDR2 SNEGSKA (reference sequence). This CDR3 comprises 14 residues. CDR3 sequence reads: CSAKGLTAKNIQYF. The CDR3 DNA reads TGCAGTGCAAAGGGACTGACAGCCAAAAACATTCAGTACTTC.